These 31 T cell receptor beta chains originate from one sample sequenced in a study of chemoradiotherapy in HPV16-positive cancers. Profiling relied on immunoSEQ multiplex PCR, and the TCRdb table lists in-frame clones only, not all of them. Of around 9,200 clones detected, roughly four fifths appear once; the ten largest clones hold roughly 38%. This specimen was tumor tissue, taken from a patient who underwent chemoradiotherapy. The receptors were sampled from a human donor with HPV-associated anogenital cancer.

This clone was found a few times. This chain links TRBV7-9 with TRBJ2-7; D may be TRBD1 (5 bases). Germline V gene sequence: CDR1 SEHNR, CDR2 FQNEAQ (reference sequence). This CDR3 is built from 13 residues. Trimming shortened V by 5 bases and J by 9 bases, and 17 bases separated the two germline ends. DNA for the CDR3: TGTGCCAGCAGCACAGGTCTGACTCACGGGCAGTACGTC. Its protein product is CASSTGLTHGQYV.

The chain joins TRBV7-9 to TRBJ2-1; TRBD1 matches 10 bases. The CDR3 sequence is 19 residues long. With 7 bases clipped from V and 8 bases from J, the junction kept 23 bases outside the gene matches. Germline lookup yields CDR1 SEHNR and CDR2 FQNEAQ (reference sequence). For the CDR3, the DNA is TGTGCCAGCACCGCCCCCCGGGACAGGGGAGTTAGTGGGGCTTATGAGCAGTTCTTC. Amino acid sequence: CASTAPRDRGVSGAYEQFF. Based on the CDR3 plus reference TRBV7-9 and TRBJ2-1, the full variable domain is DTGVSQNPRHKITKRGQNVTFRCDPISEHNRLYWYRQTLGQGPEFLTYFQNEAQLEKSRLLSDRFSAERPKGSFSTLEIQRTEQGDSAMYLCASTAPRDRGVSGAYEQFFGPGTRLTVL.

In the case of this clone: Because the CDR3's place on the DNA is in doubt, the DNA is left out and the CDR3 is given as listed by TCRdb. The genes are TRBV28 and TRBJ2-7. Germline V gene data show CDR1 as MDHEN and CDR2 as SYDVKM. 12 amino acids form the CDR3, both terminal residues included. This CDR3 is CASSSSLDGQYV.

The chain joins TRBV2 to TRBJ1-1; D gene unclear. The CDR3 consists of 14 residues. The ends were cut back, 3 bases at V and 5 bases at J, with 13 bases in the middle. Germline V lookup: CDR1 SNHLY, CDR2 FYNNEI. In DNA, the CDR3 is TGTGCCAGCAGTGAGACCCTGAGGGTGACTGAAGCTTTCTTT. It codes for CASSETLRVTEAFF.

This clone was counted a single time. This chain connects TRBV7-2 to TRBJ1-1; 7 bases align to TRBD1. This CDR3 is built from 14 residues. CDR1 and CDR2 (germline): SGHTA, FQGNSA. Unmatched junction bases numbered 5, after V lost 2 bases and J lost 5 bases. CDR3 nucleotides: TGTGCCAGCAGCTTAAGTAGGGGGCATACTGAAGCTTTCTTT. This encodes CASSLSRGHTEAFF.

This CDR3 is CASSLAGRRGDTIYF. The CDR3 coding sequence is TGTGCCAGCAGCTTAGCCGGTCGTAGGGGGGACACCATATATTTT. This chain connects TRBV11-3 to TRBJ1-3, with D possibly matching TRBD1 (6 bases). This CDR3 is 15 amino acids long. The germline V gene encodes CDR1 SGHNT and CDR2 YENEEA. V lost 1 base to trimming and J lost 8 bases, with 15 bases between them.

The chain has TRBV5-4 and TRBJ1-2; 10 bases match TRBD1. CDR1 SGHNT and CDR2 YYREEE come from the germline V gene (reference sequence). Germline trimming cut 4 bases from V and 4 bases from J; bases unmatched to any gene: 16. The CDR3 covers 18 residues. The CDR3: CASSRGGTGAFGSYGYTF. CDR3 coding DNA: TGTGCCAGCAGCCGGGGGGGGACAGGGGCCTTTGGGAGCTATGGCTACACCTTC.

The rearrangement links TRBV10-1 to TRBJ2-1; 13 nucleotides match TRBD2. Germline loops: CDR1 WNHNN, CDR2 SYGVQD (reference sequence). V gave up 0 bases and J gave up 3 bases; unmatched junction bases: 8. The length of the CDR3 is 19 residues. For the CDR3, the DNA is TGCGCCAGCAGTGAGTCTTTCCGAACTAGCGGGGGGGGCTACAATGAGCAGTTCTTC. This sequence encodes CASSESFRTSGGGYNEQFF.

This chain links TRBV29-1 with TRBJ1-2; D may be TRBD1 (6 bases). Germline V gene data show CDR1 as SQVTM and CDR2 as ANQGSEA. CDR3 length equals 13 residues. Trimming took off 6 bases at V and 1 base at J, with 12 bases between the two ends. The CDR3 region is CSVGQGINYGYTF. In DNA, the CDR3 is TGCAGCGTGGGGCAGGGGATTAACTATGGCTACACCTTC.

The CDR3 nucleotides read TGTGCCAGCAGTTCCATACAGTCCCAGCATTTT. Its protein is CASSSIQSQHF. The rearrangement joins TRBV28 to TRBJ1-5; no clear D. The CDR3 totals 11 residues. V lost 4 bases and J lost 11, with 9 bases in between. CDR1 is MDHEN, CDR2 SYDVKM, per germline.

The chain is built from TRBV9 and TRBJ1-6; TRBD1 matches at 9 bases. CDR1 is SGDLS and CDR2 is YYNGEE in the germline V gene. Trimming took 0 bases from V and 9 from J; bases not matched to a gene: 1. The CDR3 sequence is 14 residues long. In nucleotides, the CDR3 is TGTGCCAGCAGCGTAGGGGACAGGGTTTCACCCCTCCACTTT. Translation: CASSVGDRVSPLHF. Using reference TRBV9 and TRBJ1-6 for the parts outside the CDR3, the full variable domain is DSGVTQTPKHLITATGQRVTLRCSPRSGDLSVYWYQQSLDQGLQFLIQYYNGEERAKGNILERFSAQQFPDLHSELNLSSLELGDSALYFCASSVGDRVSPLHFGNGTRLTVT.

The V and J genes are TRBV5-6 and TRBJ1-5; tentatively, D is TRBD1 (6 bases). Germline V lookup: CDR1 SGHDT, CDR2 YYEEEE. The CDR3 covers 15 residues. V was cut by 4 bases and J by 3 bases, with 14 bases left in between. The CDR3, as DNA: TGTGCCAGCAGCCTCGAGACAGGTTTCAATCAGCCCCAGCATTTT. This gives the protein CASSLETGFNQPQHF.

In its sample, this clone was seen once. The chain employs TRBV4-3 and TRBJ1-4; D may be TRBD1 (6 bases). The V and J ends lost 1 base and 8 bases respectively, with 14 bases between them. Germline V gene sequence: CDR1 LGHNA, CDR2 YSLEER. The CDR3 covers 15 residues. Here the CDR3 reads CASSQGNRVGEKLFF. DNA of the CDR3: TGCGCCAGCAGCCAAGGGAACAGGGTTGGGGAAAAACTGTTTTTT.

CDR3 sequence: CASTTKGVSGANVLTF. CDR3 DNA: TGTGCCAGTACCACAAAAGGAGTGTCTGGGGCCAACGTCCTGACTTTC. This sequence joins TRBV19 and TRBJ2-6, with D uncertain. Germline V CDR1 and CDR2: LNHDA, SQIVND (reference sequence). The length of the CDR3 is 16 residues. Trimming shortened V by 7 bases and J by 1 base, and 14 bases separated the two germline ends.

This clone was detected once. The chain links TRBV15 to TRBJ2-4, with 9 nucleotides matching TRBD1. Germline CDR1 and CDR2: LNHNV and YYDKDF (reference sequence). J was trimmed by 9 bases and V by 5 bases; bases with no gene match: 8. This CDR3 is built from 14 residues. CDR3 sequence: CATSWGQGMSIQYF. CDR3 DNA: TGTGCCACCAGCTGGGGACAGGGAATGAGCATTCAGTACTTC. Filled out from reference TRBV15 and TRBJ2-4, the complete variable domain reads DAMVIQNPRYQVTQFGKPVTLSCSQTLNHNVMYWYQQKSSQAPKLLFHYYDKDFNNEADTPDNFQSRRPNTSFCFLDIRSPGLGDTAMYLCATSWGQGMSIQYFGAGTRLSVL.

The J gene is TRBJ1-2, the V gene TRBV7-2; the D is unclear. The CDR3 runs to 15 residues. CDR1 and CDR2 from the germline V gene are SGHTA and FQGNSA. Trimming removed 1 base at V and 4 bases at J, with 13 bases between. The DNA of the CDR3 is TGTGCCAGCAGCTTAGGATTTGATTCTCGCTATGGCTACACCTTC. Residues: CASSLGFDSRYGYTF.

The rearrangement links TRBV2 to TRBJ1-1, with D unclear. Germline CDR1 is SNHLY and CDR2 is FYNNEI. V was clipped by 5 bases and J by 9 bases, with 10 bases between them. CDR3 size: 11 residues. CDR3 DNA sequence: TGTGCCAGCAGTCTCGACCTGAAAGCTTTCTTT. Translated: CASSLDLKAFF.

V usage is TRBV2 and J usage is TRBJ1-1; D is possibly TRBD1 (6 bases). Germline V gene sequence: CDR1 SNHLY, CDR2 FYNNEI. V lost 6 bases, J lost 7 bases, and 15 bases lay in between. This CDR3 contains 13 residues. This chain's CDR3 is CASSSYEQGEAFF. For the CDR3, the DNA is TGTGCCAGCAGCTCTTACGAACAGGGTGAAGCTTTCTTT.

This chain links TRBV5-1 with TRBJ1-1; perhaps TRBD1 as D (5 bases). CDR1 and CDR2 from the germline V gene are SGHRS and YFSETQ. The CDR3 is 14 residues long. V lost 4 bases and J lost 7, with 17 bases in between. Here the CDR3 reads CASSPWGNMGEAFF. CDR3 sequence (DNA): TGCGCCAGCAGCCCATGGGGGAACATGGGTGAAGCTTTCTTT. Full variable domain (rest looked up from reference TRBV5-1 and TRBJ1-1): KAGVTQTPRYLIKTRGQQVTLSCSPISGHRSVSWYQQTPGQGLQFLFEYFSETQRNKGNFPGRFSGRQFSNSRSEMNVSTLELGDSALYLCASSPWGNMGEAFFGQGTRLTVV.

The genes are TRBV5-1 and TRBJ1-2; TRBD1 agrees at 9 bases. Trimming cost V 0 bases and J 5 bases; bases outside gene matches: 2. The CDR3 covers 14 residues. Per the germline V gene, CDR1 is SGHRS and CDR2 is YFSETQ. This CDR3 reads CASSLGDRVYGYTF. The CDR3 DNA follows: TGCGCCAGCAGCTTGGGGGACAGGGTTTATGGCTACACCTTC.

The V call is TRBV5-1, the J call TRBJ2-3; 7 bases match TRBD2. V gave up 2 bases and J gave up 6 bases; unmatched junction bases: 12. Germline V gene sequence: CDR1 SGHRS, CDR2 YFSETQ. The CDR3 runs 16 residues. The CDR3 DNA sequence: TGCGCCAGCAGCTTCGGGAGCGGGAATAAAGGGGATACGCAGTATTTT. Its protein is CASSFGSGNKGDTQYF.

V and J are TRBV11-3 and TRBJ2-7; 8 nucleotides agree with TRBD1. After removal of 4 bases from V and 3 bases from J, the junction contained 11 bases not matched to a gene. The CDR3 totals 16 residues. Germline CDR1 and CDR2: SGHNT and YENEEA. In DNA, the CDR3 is TGTGCCAGCAGCTCTCCCCCGGGACAGGCGAGCTACGAGCAGTACTTC. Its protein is CASSSPPGQASYEQYF.

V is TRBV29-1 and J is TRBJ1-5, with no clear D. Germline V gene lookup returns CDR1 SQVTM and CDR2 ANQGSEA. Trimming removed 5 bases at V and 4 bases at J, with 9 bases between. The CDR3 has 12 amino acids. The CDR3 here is CSVWPENQPQHF. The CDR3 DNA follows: TGCAGCGTTTGGCCAGAGAATCAGCCCCAGCATTTT.

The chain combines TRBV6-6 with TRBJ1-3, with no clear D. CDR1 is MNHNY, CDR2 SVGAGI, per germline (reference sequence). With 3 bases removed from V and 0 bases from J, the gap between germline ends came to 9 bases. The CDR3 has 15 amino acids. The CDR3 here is CASSYPGSSGNTIYF. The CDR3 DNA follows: TGTGCCAGCAGTTATCCCGGAAGCTCTGGAAACACCATATATTTT.

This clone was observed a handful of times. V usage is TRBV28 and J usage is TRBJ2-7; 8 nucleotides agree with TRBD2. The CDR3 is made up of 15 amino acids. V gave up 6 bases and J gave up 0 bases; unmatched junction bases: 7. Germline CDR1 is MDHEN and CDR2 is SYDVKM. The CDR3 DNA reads TGTGCCAGCAGGCCCAGCGGGGGATTCTCCTACGAGCAGTACTTC. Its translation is CASRPSGGFSYEQYF.

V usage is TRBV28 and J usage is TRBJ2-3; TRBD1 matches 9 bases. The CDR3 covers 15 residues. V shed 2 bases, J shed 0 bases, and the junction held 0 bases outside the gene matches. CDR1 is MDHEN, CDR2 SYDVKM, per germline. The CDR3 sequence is CASSLTGGSTDTQYF. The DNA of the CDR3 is TGTGCCAGCAGTTTAACAGGGGGCAGCACAGATACGCAGTATTTT.

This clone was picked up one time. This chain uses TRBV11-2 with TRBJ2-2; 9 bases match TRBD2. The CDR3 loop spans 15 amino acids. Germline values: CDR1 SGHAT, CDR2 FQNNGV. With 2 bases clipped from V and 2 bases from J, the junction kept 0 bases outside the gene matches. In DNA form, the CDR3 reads TGTGCCAGCAGCTTACTAGCGGGAAACACCGGGGAGCTGTTTTTT. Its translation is CASSLLAGNTGELFF.

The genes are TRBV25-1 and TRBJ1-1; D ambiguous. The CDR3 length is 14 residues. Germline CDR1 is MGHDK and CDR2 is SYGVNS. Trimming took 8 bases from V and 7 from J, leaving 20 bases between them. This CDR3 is CASLPHGWVFEAFF. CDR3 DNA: TGTGCCAGCTTACCCCATGGCTGGGTTTTTGAAGCTTTCTTT.

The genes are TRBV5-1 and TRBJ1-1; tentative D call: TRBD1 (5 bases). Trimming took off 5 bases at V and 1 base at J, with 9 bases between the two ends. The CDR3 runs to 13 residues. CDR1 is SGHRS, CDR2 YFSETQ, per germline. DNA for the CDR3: TGCGCCAGCAGTTTGACAGCGAACACTGAAGCTTTCTTT. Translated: CASSLTANTEAFF.

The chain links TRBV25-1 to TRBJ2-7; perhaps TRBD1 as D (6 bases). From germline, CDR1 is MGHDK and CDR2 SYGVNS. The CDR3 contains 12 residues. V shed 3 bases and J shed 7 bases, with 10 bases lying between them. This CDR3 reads CASSEARGEQYF. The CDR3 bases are TGTGCCAGCAGTGAGGCCAGGGGAGAGCAGTACTTC.

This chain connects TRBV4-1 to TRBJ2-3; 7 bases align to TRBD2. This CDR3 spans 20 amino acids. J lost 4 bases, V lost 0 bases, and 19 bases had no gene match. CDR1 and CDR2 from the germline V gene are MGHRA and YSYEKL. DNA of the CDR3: TGCGCCAGCAGCCAAGAAGGAGGGGAGGGCCCGGGAGGTAGCCCAGATACGCAGTATTTT. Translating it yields CASSQEGGEGPGGSPDTQYF.